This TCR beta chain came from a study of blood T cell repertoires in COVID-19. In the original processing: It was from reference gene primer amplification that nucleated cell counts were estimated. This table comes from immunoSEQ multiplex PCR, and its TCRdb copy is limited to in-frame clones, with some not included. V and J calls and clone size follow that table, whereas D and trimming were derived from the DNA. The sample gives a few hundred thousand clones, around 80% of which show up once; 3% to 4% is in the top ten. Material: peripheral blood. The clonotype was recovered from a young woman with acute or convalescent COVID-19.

The CDR3 DNA reads as TGCGCCAGCACCTACCTCAACGGGACAGGGAACACCGGGGAGCTGTTTTTT. Protein sequence: CASTYLNGTGNTGELFF. The rearrangement links TRBV5-1 to TRBJ2-2, with 8 bases lining up with TRBD1. Trimming removed 6 bases from V and 1 base from J; junction bases left unmatched: 11. The germline V gene encodes CDR1 SGHRS and CDR2 YFSETQ. This CDR3 spans 17 amino acids.